The 30 T cell receptor beta chains below were found in one sample sequenced in a study of T cell responses to AZD1222 COVID-19 vaccine (dated by TCRdb to about 2021). The method was the immunoSEQ multiplex PCR assay. In TCRdb, the immuneACCESS table is reduced to in-frame sequences with V and J assigned. These tables do not hold every clone; where another copy was compared, an unresolved V gene accounts for under half, and the others remain unexplained. This sample comprises some 180,000 clones, about 93% of them detected only once. The ten largest account for approximately 0.98% of the sample. The sample's time point, from its label and the paper: about 28 days (+/-7) after the second vaccine dose. The sample's treatment or condition label, in plain terms: meningococcal conjugate vaccine given as trial control. The starting material was peripheral blood, obtained 28 days after the second dose of the MenACWY control vaccine. These receptors came from an adult who received the MenACWY meningococcal vaccine as a control.

The chain carries TRBV4-2 and TRBJ1-5; D remains ambiguous. This CDR3 contains 13 residues. V gave up 0 bases and J gave up 5 bases, with 5 bases separating them. Germline lookup yields CDR1 LGHNA and CDR2 YNFKEQ. CDR3 loop: CASSQERDQPQHF. In nucleotides, the CDR3 is TGTGCCAGCAGCCAAGAGAGGGATCAGCCCCAGCATTTT.

This clone was counted only a few times. The gene calls are TRBV6-2 or TRBV6-3 and TRBJ1-1; 7 nucleotides match TRBD1. This CDR3 contains 17 residues. CDR1 and CDR2 (germline): MNHEY, SVGEGT. V dropped 0 bases and J dropped 2; count of bases not matched to a gene: 9. The chain's CDR3 is CASSYSTRGEFNTEAFF. The CDR3 DNA is TGTGCCAGCAGTTACTCGACCAGGGGGGAGTTCAACACTGAAGCTTTCTTT.

A few counts support this clone. This chain uses TRBV7-9 with TRBJ1-3, with D unclear. The CDR3 loop spans 13 amino acids. Trimming cost V 5 bases and J 4 bases, with 9 bases left between them. The germline gives CDR1 SEHNR, CDR2 FQNEAQ (reference sequence). This CDR3 reads CASSIRRGNTIYF. The CDR3 DNA follows: TGTGCCAGCAGCATTCGGAGGGGAAACACCATATATTTT.

The J gene is TRBJ1-2, the V gene TRBV28; no clear D. The CDR3 covers 17 residues. V lost 4 bases and J 0 bases, leaving 18 bases between the germline ends. Germline-derived CDR1 and CDR2 are MDHEN and SYDVKM. The CDR3 loop reads CASSSLQDGTSNYGYTF. The CDR3 nucleotides are TGTGCCAGCAGTTCCCTCCAGGACGGTACCTCTAACTATGGCTACACCTTC.

This rearrangement joins TRBV7-2 to TRBJ2-1; no definite D call. Trimming left V 1 base short and J 1 base short, with 8 bases between. CDR1 and CDR2 (germline): SGHTA, FQGNSA. The CDR3 totals 15 residues. The CDR3 sequence is CASSLGSGSYNEQFF. The CDR3 bases are TGTGCCAGCAGCTTAGGGTCCGGATCCTACAATGAGCAGTTCTTC.

The chain recombines TRBV5-6 with TRBJ1-1; D not resolved. From germline, CDR1 is SGHDT and CDR2 YYEEEE. The ends were cut back, 5 bases at V and 1 base at J, with 18 bases in the middle. This CDR3 region has 16 residues. The CDR3 nucleotides read TGTGCCAGCAGTCAACTAGGGCGGCCGCAGAACACTGAAGCTTTCTTT. Translated: CASSQLGRPQNTEAFF.

This sequence joins TRBV27 and TRBJ2-7; weak D call: TRBD2 (5 bases). V was clipped by 2 bases and J by 6 bases, with 8 bases between them. This CDR3 comprises 12 residues. CDR1 MNHEY and CDR2 SMNVEV come from the germline V gene (reference sequence). The chain's CDR3 is CASSLVRGEQYF. CDR3 bases: TGTGCCAGCAGTTTAGTCCGGGGCGAGCAGTACTTC.

This clone was observed a single time. The chain is built from TRBV5-1 and TRBJ2-7; 9 nucleotides line up with TRBD1. The V gene end was trimmed by 4 bases and the J gene end by 4 bases; junction bases not matched to a gene: 9. Germline CDR1 is SGHRS and CDR2 is YFSETQ. The CDR3 loop spans 15 amino acids. CDR3 nucleotides: TGCGCCAGCAGCGTAACCGGGACAGGGTCGTACGAGCAGTACTTC. Translated, it gives CASSVTGTGSYEQYF.

The rearrangement links TRBV12-3 or TRBV12-4 to TRBJ1-2; possible D gene TRBD1, 5 bases. This CDR3 region has 13 residues. Trimming pared 2 bases from V and 5 bases from J, leaving 9 bases between. The CDR3 spells CASSLRGAYGYTF. DNA of the CDR3: TGTGCCAGCAGTTTACGAGGGGCGTATGGCTACACCTTC.

The chain combines TRBV7-9 with TRBJ1-2; TRBD1 matches 9 bases. CDR1 is SEHNR, CDR2 FQNEAQ, per germline (reference sequence). V lost 3 bases and J lost 5; bases outside the gene matches: 1. CDR3 size: 13 residues. CDR3 protein: CASSLGQGYGYTF. The CDR3 DNA follows: TGTGCCAGCAGCTTGGGACAGGGATATGGCTACACCTTC.

This clone came up once. This sequence joins TRBV20-1 and TRBJ1-2, with TRBD1 matching 7 bases. Germline loops: CDR1 DFQATT, CDR2 SNEGSKA (reference sequence). The trim removed 3 bases at V and 7 bases at J, leaving 5 bases unmatched. The CDR3 spans 12 residues. In DNA form, the CDR3 reads TGCAGTGCTAGTACCGCAGGGGGTGGCTACACCTTC. It yields the protein CSASTAGGGYTF.

The chain uses TRBV6-5 and TRBJ2-1, with D maybe TRBD1 (6 bases). Trimming cost V 5 bases and J 2 bases, with 13 bases left between them. The CDR3 spans 15 residues. The V gene's germline CDR1 is MNHEY and CDR2 SVGAGI. The CDR3 DNA sequence: TGTGCCAGCAGTCGCGGCAGGGGAACCTACAATGAGCAGTTCTTC. Amino acids: CASSRGRGTYNEQFF.

This chain connects TRBV5-4 to TRBJ2-5; 8 positions agree with TRBD2. Trimming cost V 4 bases and J 3 bases; bases outside gene matches: 8. The CDR3 runs 15 residues. Germline-derived CDR1 and CDR2 are SGHNT and YYREEE (reference sequence). The CDR3 loop reads CASSPQHSGEETQYF. Written as DNA, the CDR3 is TGTGCCAGCAGCCCGCAACATAGCGGGGAAGAGACCCAGTACTTC.

The rearrangement joins TRBV3-1 (or the pseudogene TRBV3-2) to TRBJ1-2; tentative D call: TRBD1 (5 bases). The CDR3 extends over 14 amino acids. CDR1 and CDR2 from the germline V gene are LGHDT and YNNKEL (reference sequence). V lost 4 bases to trimming and J lost 6 bases, with 15 bases between them. The CDR3 protein is CASSRDSKGDGYTF. CDR3 in DNA: TGTGCCAGCAGCCGCGACAGCAAAGGCGATGGCTACACCTTC.

J is TRBJ1-1 and V is TRBV5-4, with unresolved D. The CDR3 has 13 amino acids. Per germline, CDR1 SGHNT and CDR2 YYREEE (reference sequence). Trimming took off 5 bases at V and 6 bases at J, with 14 bases between the two ends. The CDR3 reads CASSSRGYAEAFF. The CDR3 bases are TGTGCCAGCAGTTCGCGGGGTTACGCTGAAGCTTTCTTT.

This clone was detected a few times. As DNA, the CDR3 is TGTGCCAGCAGCGTAGATGGGGGTGCTGGAAACACCATATATTTT. Protein product: CASSVDGGAGNTIYF. The V gene is TRBV9, the J gene TRBJ1-3; maybe TRBD1 (5 bases). The CDR3 length is 15 residues. CDR1 and CDR2 (germline): SGDLS, YYNGEE. V was clipped by 0 bases and J by 2 bases, with 9 bases between them.

This chain links TRBV5-1 with TRBJ1-1; D gene ambiguous. This CDR3 spans 13 amino acids. V lost 0 bases and J lost 1, with 4 bases in between. Germline V lookup: CDR1 SGHRS, CDR2 YFSETQ. CDR3 amino acids: CASSLEANTEAFF. CDR3 sequence (DNA): TGCGCCAGCAGCTTGGAAGCGAACACTGAAGCTTTCTTT.

The chain uses TRBV5-4 and TRBJ1-4, with 10 bases fitting TRBD1. CDR1 SGHNT and CDR2 YYREEE come from the germline V gene (reference sequence). V was clipped by 0 bases and J by 5 bases; unmatched bases: 1. The CDR3 totals 15 residues. The CDR3 nucleotides are TGTGCCAGCAGCTTGGGGACAGGGGGGAATGAAAAACTGTTTTTT. Its translation: CASSLGTGGNEKLFF.

This chain uses TRBV5-1 with TRBJ1-1; 10 bases are a match to TRBD1. The V segment lost 3 bases and the J segment 5 bases; nucleotides outside the gene matches: 4. This CDR3 spans 14 amino acids. Germline V lookup: CDR1 SGHRS, CDR2 YFSETQ. As DNA, the CDR3 is TGCGCCAGCAGCTATGGGACAGGGGTGACTGAAGCTTTCTTT. Its translation: CASSYGTGVTEAFF.

The chain couples TRBV7-9 to TRBJ1-1; D is unresolved. Germline loops: CDR1 SEHNR, CDR2 FQNEAQ (reference sequence). The CDR3 is made up of 14 amino acids. V was clipped by 5 bases and J by 4 bases, with 14 bases between them. The CDR3 loop reads CASSQQDFRTEAFF. In DNA, the CDR3 is TGTGCCAGCAGCCAGCAGGACTTTCGCACTGAAGCTTTCTTT. Full variable domain (outside the CDR3, taken from reference TRBV7-9 and TRBJ1-1): DTGVSQNPRHKITKRGQNVTFRCDPISEHNRLYWYRQTLGQGPEFLTYFQNEAQLEKSRLLSDRFSAERPKGSFSTLEIQRTEQGDSAMYLCASSQQDFRTEAFFGQGTRLTVV.

The rearrangement uses TRBV20-1 and TRBJ1-6; D not resolved. CDR1 is DFQATT, CDR2 SNEGSKA, per germline (reference sequence). Trimming removed 3 bases from V and 6 bases from J, with 12 bases in between. The CDR3 totals 14 residues. The DNA of the CDR3 is TGCAGTGCTAGTGGGGTCAGTACTAATTCACCCCTCCACTTT. It yields the protein CSASGVSTNSPLHF.

The chain couples TRBV6-5 to TRBJ1-1; the match to TRBD1 covers 7 bases. Germline V lookup: CDR1 MNHEY, CDR2 SVGAGI. Trimming cost V 6 bases and J 5 bases; bases outside gene matches: 12. The CDR3 has 15 residues. The CDR3 sequence is CASRQTQGVGTEAFF. CDR3 nucleotide sequence: TGTGCCAGCAGACAGACTCAGGGGGTTGGAACTGAAGCTTTCTTT.

The chain links TRBV4-2 to TRBJ2-3; D is possibly TRBD2 (5 bases). V was trimmed by 1 base and J by 1 base, leaving 9 bases between them. CDR1 and CDR2 (germline): LGHNA, YNFKEQ. CDR3 length: 15 amino acids. The CDR3 is CASSQGLRGTDTQYF. The CDR3 DNA is TGTGCCAGCAGCCAAGGTCTGAGGGGCACAGATACGCAGTATTTT.

The rearrangement links TRBV28 to TRBJ2-5; D perhaps matches TRBD2 (5 bases). There are 16 residues in the CDR3. V shed 2 bases and J shed 5 bases, with 18 bases lying between them. CDR1 and CDR2 (germline): MDHEN, SYDVKM. The CDR3 DNA is TGTGCCAGCAGTTTAAGGAACTTCGGGGTCAAGGAGACCCAGTACTTC. It codes for CASSLRNFGVKETQYF.

The rearrangement links TRBV27 to TRBJ2-5, with 10 bases identical to TRBD2. This CDR3 spans 14 amino acids. CDR1 and CDR2 (germline): MNHEY, SMNVEV (reference sequence). V gave up 5 bases and J gave up 4 bases; unmatched junction bases: 4. The CDR3 DNA reads TGTGCCAGCAGTCTAGCGGGGGCTGGAGAGACCCAGTACTTC. Its translation is CASSLAGAGETQYF.

There are a few counts of this clone. J is TRBJ1-3 and V is TRBV25-1, with D uncertain. Germline V gene lookup returns CDR1 MGHDK and CDR2 SYGVNS. The V and J ends lost 1 base and 9 bases respectively, with 10 bases between them. The CDR3 runs to 13 residues. The CDR3 bases are TGTGCCAGCAGTGAATCTCACTGGGCCACCATATATTTT. Translating gives CASSESHWATIYF.

V gene TRBV6-5 combines with J gene TRBJ1-6; D unclear. The germline gives CDR1 MNHEY, CDR2 SVGAGI. V shed 11 bases and J shed 0 bases, with 11 bases lying between them. CDR3 size: 14 residues. The CDR3 DNA reads as TGTGCCTCACAGATCAGCTCCTATAATTCACCCCTCCACTTT. This codes for CASQISSYNSPLHF.

This clone was recorded once. J is TRBJ1-2 and V is TRBV12-5, with 11 bases identical to TRBD1. Unmatched junction bases numbered 12, after V lost 0 bases and J lost 0 bases. The germline gives CDR1 LGHNT, CDR2 FRNRAP. The CDR3 length is 20 residues. The CDR3 DNA is TGTGCTAGTGGTTTGGTACACCCGGACAGGGGGCACCTCTCTAACTATGGCTACACCTTC. Its protein is CASGLVHPDRGHLSNYGYTF.

The chain links TRBV15 to TRBJ1-2, with no clear D. V shed 0 bases and J shed 5 bases, with 13 bases lying between them. CDR1 is LNHNV and CDR2 is YYDKDF in the germline V gene (reference sequence). This CDR3 region has 15 residues. The CDR3 coding sequence is TGTGCCACCAGCAGAGATGGGGAGCGGGGATATGGCTACACCTTC. Translating gives CATSRDGERGYGYTF.

V gene TRBV3-1 (or the pseudogene TRBV3-2) combines with J gene TRBJ1-1; no definite D call. V shed 4 bases and J shed 3 bases, with 12 bases lying between them. The CDR3 consists of 14 residues. CDR1 LGHDT and CDR2 YNNKEL come from the germline V gene (reference sequence). This CDR3 reads CASSRGLRDTEAFF. CDR3 nucleotides: TGTGCCAGCAGCCGTGGTCTACGGGACACTGAAGCTTTCTTT.